These 30 T cell receptor beta chains were sequenced from one sample in a study of T-cell memory formation after mild COVID-19. TCRdb ran MiXCR on the 5' RACE reads and lists one entry per CDR3 protein. Among about 320,000 distinct CDR3 sequences listed, about 13% were seen once. Sequencing input: PBMCs or a T cell subset sorted from them (not recorded which). The origin of the receptors is a young man who had mild COVID-19 (a few samples of this study predate the infection). Cell type and time point are not known.

This clonotype occurred a few times. The chain recombines TRBV7-2 with TRBJ2-1; D not resolved. The germline V gene has CDR1 SGHTA and CDR2 FQGNSA. CDR3 size: 14 residues. The V end lost 3 bases, the J end lost 7 bases, and 13 bases lay between the germline ends. Written as DNA, the CDR3 is TGTGCCAGCAGCTTGAGAGACCCTATTAATGAGCAGTTCTTC. The encoded protein is CASSLRDPINEQFF.

This clonotype was picked up a small number of times. J is TRBJ2-3 and V is TRBV18, with a possible D match to TRBD1 (5 bases). V was pared by 3 bases and J by 2 bases, with 9 bases between. From germline, CDR1 is KGHSH and CDR2 LQKENI. The CDR3 contains 14 residues. The CDR3 sequence: CASSPDSHTDTQYF. The CDR3 DNA follows: TGTGCCAGCTCACCCGACAGTCACACAGATACGCAGTATTTT.

In this sample, this clonotype turned up a few times. This sequence joins TRBV4-2 and TRBJ2-3, with D unclear. The CDR3 contains 13 residues. V shed 0 bases and J shed 5 bases, with 6 bases lying between them. Per germline, CDR1 LGHNA and CDR2 YNFKEQ. The CDR3 coding sequence is TGTGCCAGCAGCCAAGAAACTGGAGATACGCAGTATTTT. It yields the protein CASSQETGDTQYF.

This clonotype was picked up many times. The chain couples TRBV10-3 to TRBJ2-7; TRBD1 or TRBD2 may be the D gene (5 bases each). CDR1 is ENHRY and CDR2 is SYGVKD in the germline V gene. The CDR3 totals 13 residues. CDR3 residues: CGTGPGSSYEQYV. The CDR3 nucleotides are TGTGGAACTGGGCCAGGGAGCTCCTACGAGCAGTACGTC.

In its sample, this clonotype was seen a few times. This chain connects TRBV7-2 to TRBJ1-2; D is unclear. V was pared by 1 base and J by 10 bases, with 10 bases between. CDR1 and CDR2 (germline): SGHTA, FQGNSA. The CDR3 runs to 12 residues. The DNA of the CDR3 is TGTGCCAGCAGCTTAGTTGGTCCACTCTACACCTTC. Its protein is CASSLVGPLYTF.

This chain joins TRBV7-2 and TRBJ2-5; 7 bases agree with TRBD1. Germline V gene sequence: CDR1 SGHTA, CDR2 FQGNSA. This CDR3 spans 14 amino acids. V dropped 8 bases and J dropped 1; count of bases not matched to a gene: 7. In DNA form, the CDR3 reads TGTGCCAGCGCGACCAGGGGGATCCAAGAGACCCAGTACTTC. As protein: CASATRGIQETQYF.

This clonotype was observed many times. The rearrangement links TRBV7-8 to TRBJ2-1; 9 bases align to TRBD1. This CDR3 has 15 amino acids. Germline trimming cut 5 bases from V and 5 bases from J; bases unmatched to any gene: 7. The germline V gene encodes CDR1 SGHVS and CDR2 FQNEAQ. The CDR3 region has the DNA TGTGCCAGCAGCATAGGACAGGGGTACCACAATGAGCAGTTCTTC. Protein sequence: CASSIGQGYHNEQFF.

The chain uses TRBV11-2 and TRBJ2-2; D call uncertain. Germline V gene sequence: CDR1 SGHAT, CDR2 FQNNGV. V was pared by 4 bases and J by 7 bases, with 10 bases between. CDR3 size: 13 residues. The CDR3 bases are TGTGCCAGCAGCTCAAGGGCTGTCGGGGAGCTGTTTTTT. This sequence encodes CASSSRAVGELFF.

The chain joins TRBV4-1 to TRBJ2-2, with D perhaps matching TRBD1 (6 bases). Germline V gene lookup returns CDR1 MGHRA and CDR2 YSYEKL. V lost 3 bases, J lost 0 bases, and 14 bases lay in between. This CDR3 is built from 17 residues. CDR3 residues: CASSHPGTPTNTGELFF. CDR3 nucleotide sequence: TGCGCCAGCAGCCACCCCGGGACACCAACGAACACCGGGGAGCTGTTTTTT.

The chain links TRBV12-3 or TRBV12-4 to TRBJ1-4; the D is unclear. The CDR3 length is 12 residues. Trimming left V 5 bases short and J 7 bases short, with 8 bases between. The CDR3 loop is CASSTVGEKLFF. In DNA, the CDR3 is TGTGCCAGCAGTACAGTGGGTGAAAAACTGTTTTTT.

This clonotype appeared a few times. The chain couples TRBV6-2 or TRBV6-3 to TRBJ2-3; 7 positions match TRBD1. This CDR3 has 16 residues. In germline, CDR1 is MNHEY, CDR2 SVGEGT. Trimming took 5 bases from V and 2 from J; bases not matched to a gene: 10. CDR3 in amino acids: CASSHTDRDLTDTQYF. CDR3 coding DNA: TGTGCCAGCAGTCACACCGACAGGGATCTCACAGATACGCAGTATTTT.

J is TRBJ2-5 and V is TRBV7-6; 11 bases are shared with TRBD1. Trimming took 4 bases from V and 3 from J; bases not matched to a gene: 7. The CDR3 totals 16 residues. Germline CDR1 is SGHVS and CDR2 is FNYEAQ. The CDR3 reads CASSSHPGQGEETQYF. Written as DNA, the CDR3 is TGTGCCAGCAGCTCCCACCCGGGACAGGGGGAAGAGACCCAGTACTTC. Full variable domain (outside the CDR3, taken from reference TRBV7-6 and TRBJ2-5): GAGVSQSPRYKVTKRGQDVALRCDPISGHVSLYWYRQALGQGPEFLTYFNYEAQQDKSGLPNDRFSAERPEGSISTLTIQRTEQRDSAMYRCASSSHPGQGEETQYFGPGTRLLVL.

This clonotype was recorded a few times. The chain joins TRBV2 to TRBJ1-5; a weak D match, TRBD1 (6 bases). The germline V gene has CDR1 SNHLY and CDR2 FYNNEI. The CDR3 has 15 residues. Trimming removed 5 bases from V and 2 bases from J, with 13 bases in between. The DNA for the CDR3 is TGTGCCAGCAGTAACAGGGACGGAGGCAATCAGCCCCAGCATTTT. It is translated as CASSNRDGGNQPQHF. The full variable domain, completed using reference TRBV2 and TRBJ1-5, is EPEVTQTPSHQVTQMGQEVILRCVPISNHLYFYWYRQILGQKVEFLVSFYNNEISEKSEIFDDQFSVERPDGSNFTLKIRSTKLEDSAMYFCASSNRDGGNQPQHFGDGTRLSIL.

This clonotype was counted many times. V gene TRBV7-2 combines with J gene TRBJ2-5; D gene unclear. Trimming removed 1 base at V and 2 bases at J, with 11 bases between. The germline V gene encodes CDR1 SGHTA and CDR2 FQGNSA. This CDR3 contains 15 residues. The CDR3 DNA reads as TGTGCCAGCAGCTTAGGGGCAGGTTCTCAAGAGACCCAGTACTTC. Its protein product is CASSLGAGSQETQYF.

This chain uses TRBV2 with TRBJ2-5; 9 nucleotides agree with TRBD1. V trimming: 6 bases; J trimming: 5 bases; junction bases outside the gene matches: 7. Germline assignment: CDR1 SNHLY and CDR2 FYNNEI. The CDR3 extends over 14 amino acids. DNA for the CDR3: TGTGCCAGCAGCGGCACAGGGGGCAAGGAGACCCAGTACTTC. Translating gives CASSGTGGKETQYF.

The table lists this clonotype with a few counts. V and J are TRBV15 and TRBJ1-2; D remains unclear. CDR1 is LNHNV and CDR2 is YYDKDF in the germline V gene (reference sequence). V dropped 1 base and J dropped 4 bases, with 13 bases sitting between them. The CDR3 has 15 amino acids. CDR3 in amino acids: CATSRAPPPVYGYTF. The CDR3 DNA reads TGTGCCACCAGCAGAGCTCCACCACCCGTCTATGGCTACACCTTC. The full variable domain, in which reference TRBV15 and TRBJ1-2 provide the parts outside the CDR3, is DAMVIQNPRYQVTQFGKPVTLSCSQTLNHNVMYWYQQKSSQAPKLLFHYYDKDFNNEADTPDNFQSRRPNTSFCFLDIRSPGLGDTAMYLCATSRAPPPVYGYTFGSGTRLTVV.

This clonotype has ten or more counts. The V call is TRBV7-9, the J call TRBJ2-7; perhaps TRBD2 as D (5 bases). V lost 5 bases and J lost 4, with 15 bases in between. The germline V gene encodes CDR1 SEHNR and CDR2 FQNEAQ (reference sequence). CDR3 length equals 14 residues. The CDR3 bases are TGTGCCAGCAGCCCCGTGGTGGGAGTTTACGAGCAGTACGTC. It yields the protein CASSPVVGVYEQYV.

This clonotype was detected only a few times. V usage is TRBV3-1 and J usage is TRBJ2-3, with D perhaps TRBD2 (6 bases). Germline loops: CDR1 LGHDT, CDR2 YNNKEL (reference sequence). Between the trimmed V and J ends, which lost 6 bases and 0 bases, there was a span of 19 bases. This CDR3 spans 17 amino acids. The CDR3, as DNA: TGTGCCAGCAGTCCCCTCCCGGGACTGCTAAGCACAGATACGCAGTATTTT. Translation: CASSPLPGLLSTDTQYF.

The V gene is TRBV10-3, the J gene TRBJ2-2; 8 bases line up with TRBD1. Germline V gives CDR1 ENHRY, CDR2 SYGVKD. Trimming removed 6 bases from V and 5 bases from J; junction bases left unmatched: 8. The CDR3 sequence is 15 residues long. Written as DNA, the CDR3 is TGTGCCATCAGCACTGGGACAGGCAGAACCGGGGAGCTGTTTTTT. Its translation is CAISTGTGRTGELFF.

The gene calls are TRBV5-5 and TRBJ1-6; D might be TRBD1 (5 bases). CDR1 is SGHKS, CDR2 YYEKEE, per germline (reference sequence). The CDR3 contains 17 residues. V was pared by 4 bases and J by 7 bases, with 21 bases between. Here the CDR3 DNA reads TGTGCCAGCAGCGTAACGTCCCCACCAGGGCACAATTCACCCCTCCACTTT. This encodes CASSVTSPPGHNSPLHF.

This chain joins TRBV7-2 and TRBJ2-3; D ambiguous. Germline V gene data show CDR1 as SGHTA and CDR2 as FQGNSA. The CDR3 runs 15 residues. V shed 0 bases and J shed 1 base, with 8 bases lying between them. The CDR3, as DNA: TGTGCCAGCAGCTTAGCCGGGCTACGCACAGATACGCAGTATTTT. Its translation is CASSLAGLRTDTQYF.

This clonotype was recorded at least ten times. The V gene is TRBV5-1, the J gene TRBJ2-7, with D unresolved. V dropped 5 bases and J dropped 3 bases, with 9 bases sitting between them. The V gene's germline CDR1 is SGHRS and CDR2 YFSETQ. The CDR3 covers 12 residues. CDR3 nucleotide sequence: TGCGCCAGCAGTGGAGACAACTACGAGCAGTACTTC. As protein: CASSGDNYEQYF.

A few counts support this clonotype. The rearrangement links TRBV5-1 to TRBJ2-2; 7 bases agree with TRBD2. The CDR3 extends over 17 amino acids. With V trimmed by 0 bases and J by 5 bases, 10 bases remained unmatched. The germline gives CDR1 SGHRS, CDR2 YFSETQ. The CDR3 DNA reads TGCGCCAGCAGCTTGGGGACAAGCGGGGTCAGGACCGGGGAGCTGTTTTTT. It codes for CASSLGTSGVRTGELFF.

This rearrangement joins TRBV7-2 to TRBJ2-5, with D tentatively TRBD2 (7 bases). Looked up from germline, CDR1 is SGHTA and CDR2 is FQGNSA. Trimming cost V 4 bases and J 7 bases, with 16 bases left between them. This CDR3 is built from 14 residues. The CDR3 bases are TGTGCCAGCAGCTCCGGGGGGCAAGTGGTGACCCAGTACTTC. Translating it yields CASSSGGQVVTQYF.

This clonotype was counted only a few times. The chain links TRBV29-1 to TRBJ2-7, with D tentatively TRBD2 (6 bases). The germline CDR1 and CDR2 sequences are SQVTM and ANQGSEA. V was pared by 6 bases and J by 0 bases, with 15 bases between. CDR3 length: 14 amino acids. The CDR3 sequence is CSVAGRGGSYEQYF. The CDR3 bases are TGCAGCGTAGCAGGACGGGGAGGCTCCTACGAGCAGTACTTC.

The chain uses TRBV20-1 and TRBJ2-7; 8 nucleotides align to TRBD2. CDR1 is DFQATT and CDR2 is SNEGSKA in the germline V gene (reference sequence). The CDR3 contains 13 residues. The V and J ends lost 6 bases and 3 bases, in that order; junction bases with no gene match: 7. CDR3 sequence: CSANGGVSYEQYF. In nucleotides, the CDR3 is TGCAGTGCAAACGGGGGGGTAAGCTACGAGCAGTACTTC.

In this sample, this clonotype turned up a few times. V is TRBV9 and J is TRBJ2-6; D is unclear. Germline V gives CDR1 SGDLS, CDR2 YYNGEE. The CDR3 is 14 residues long. Trimming stripped 4 bases from V and 0 bases from J, with 5 bases between. CDR3 coding DNA: TGTGCCAGCAGCTCAAACTCTGGGGCCAACGTCCTGACTTTC. This gives the protein CASSSNSGANVLTF. The entire variable domain, with the rest obtained from reference TRBV9 and TRBJ2-6, is as follows: DSGVTQTPKHLITATGQRVTLRCSPRSGDLSVYWYQQSLDQGLQFLIQYYNGEERAKGNILERFSAQQFPDLHSELNLSSLELGDSALYFCASSSNSGANVLTFGAGSRLTVL.

This rearrangement joins TRBV7-9 to TRBJ2-3; D is unresolved. This CDR3 is 14 amino acids long. Between the trimmed V and J ends, which lost 5 bases and 0 bases, there was a span of 9 bases. The germline CDR1 and CDR2 sequences are SEHNR and FQNEAQ (reference sequence). As DNA, the CDR3 is TGTGCCAGCAGCCATTGGGTCAGCACAGATACGCAGTATTTT. Its translation: CASSHWVSTDTQYF.

This clonotype was seen repeatedly, ten times or more. The J gene is TRBJ2-3, the V gene TRBV5-1; D gene ambiguous. There are 14 residues in the CDR3. The ends were cut back, 4 bases at V and 1 base at J, with 10 bases in the middle. The germline gives CDR1 SGHRS, CDR2 YFSETQ. Here the CDR3 DNA reads TGCGCCAGCAGCGTCCTTTCTGGCACAGATACGCAGTATTTT. Protein sequence: CASSVLSGTDTQYF.

This chain joins TRBV6-1 and TRBJ2-7, with D possibly called TRBD1 or TRBD2 (6 bases each). Trimming took off 1 base at V and 2 bases at J, with 9 bases between the two ends. The CDR3 totals 14 residues. Per germline, CDR1 MNHNS and CDR2 SASEGT. CDR3 region: CASSEVEGAYEQYF. In DNA, the CDR3 is TGTGCCAGCAGTGAAGTGGAGGGGGCCTACGAGCAGTACTTC.